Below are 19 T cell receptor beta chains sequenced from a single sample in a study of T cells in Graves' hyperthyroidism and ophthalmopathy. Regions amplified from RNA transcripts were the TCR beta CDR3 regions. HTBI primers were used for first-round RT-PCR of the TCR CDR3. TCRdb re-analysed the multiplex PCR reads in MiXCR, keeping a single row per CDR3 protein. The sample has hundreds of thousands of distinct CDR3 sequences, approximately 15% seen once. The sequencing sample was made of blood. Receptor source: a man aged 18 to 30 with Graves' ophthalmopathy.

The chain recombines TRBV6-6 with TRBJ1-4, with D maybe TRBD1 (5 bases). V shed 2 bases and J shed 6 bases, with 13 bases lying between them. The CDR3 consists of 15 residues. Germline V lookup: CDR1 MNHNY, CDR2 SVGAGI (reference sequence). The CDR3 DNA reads TGTGCCAGCAGTTACGGGGGACTTGGCTATGAAAAACTGTTTTTT. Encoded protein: CASSYGGLGYEKLFF.

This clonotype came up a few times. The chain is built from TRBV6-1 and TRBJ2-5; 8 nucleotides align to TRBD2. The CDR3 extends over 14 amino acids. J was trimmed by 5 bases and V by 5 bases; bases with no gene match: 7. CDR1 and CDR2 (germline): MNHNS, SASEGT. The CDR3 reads CASSSPGGGETQYF. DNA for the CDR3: TGTGCCAGCAGTAGCCCGGGGGGGGGTGAGACCCAGTACTTC.

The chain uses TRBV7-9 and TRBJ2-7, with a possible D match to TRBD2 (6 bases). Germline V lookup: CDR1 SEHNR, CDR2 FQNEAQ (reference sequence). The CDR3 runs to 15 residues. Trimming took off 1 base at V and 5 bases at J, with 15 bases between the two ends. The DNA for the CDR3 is TGTGCCAGCAGCTTAGGTTCCGGGGAGGTAGACGAGCAGTACTTC. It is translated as CASSLGSGEVDEQYF.

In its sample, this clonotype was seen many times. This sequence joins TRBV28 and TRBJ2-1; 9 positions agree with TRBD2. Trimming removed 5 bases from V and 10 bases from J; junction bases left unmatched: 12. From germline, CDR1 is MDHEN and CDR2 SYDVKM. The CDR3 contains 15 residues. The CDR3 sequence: CASSIGLAKGLEQFF. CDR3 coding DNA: TGTGCCAGCAGTATCGGACTAGCGAAGGGGTTAGAGCAGTTCTTC.

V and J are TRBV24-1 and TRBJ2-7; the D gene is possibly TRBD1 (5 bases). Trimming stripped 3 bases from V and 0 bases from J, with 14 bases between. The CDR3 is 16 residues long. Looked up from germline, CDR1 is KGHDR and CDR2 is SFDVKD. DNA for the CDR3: TGTGCCACCAGTGATCGATCAACAGACAGCTCCTACGAGCAGTACTTC. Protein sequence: CATSDRSTDSSYEQYF.

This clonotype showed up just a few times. The CDR3 DNA reads as TGTGCCACCAGCAGAGGATTCGGAGTTACTGAAGCTTTCTTT. This sequence encodes CATSRGFGVTEAFF. The gene calls are TRBV15 and TRBJ1-1; D gene unclear. V was trimmed by 1 base and J by 5 bases, leaving 11 bases between them. Germline V CDR1 and CDR2: LNHNV, YYDKDF (reference sequence). The length of the CDR3 is 14 residues.

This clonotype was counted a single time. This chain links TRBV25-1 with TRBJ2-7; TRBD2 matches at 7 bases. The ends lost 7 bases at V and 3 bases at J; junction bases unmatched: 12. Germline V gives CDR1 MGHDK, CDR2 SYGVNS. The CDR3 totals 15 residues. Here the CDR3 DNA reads TGTGCCAGCACCCCCGGCGGGGGAACCCTCTACGAGCAGTACTTC. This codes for CASTPGGGTLYEQYF.

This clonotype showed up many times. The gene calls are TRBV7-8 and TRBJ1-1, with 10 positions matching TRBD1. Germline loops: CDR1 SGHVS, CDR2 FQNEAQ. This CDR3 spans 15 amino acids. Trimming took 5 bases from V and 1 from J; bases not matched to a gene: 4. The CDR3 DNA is TGTGCCAGCAGCCCGGGACAGGGGTCGAACACTGAAGCTTTCTTT. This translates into CASSPGQGSNTEAFF. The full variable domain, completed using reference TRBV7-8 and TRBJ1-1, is GAGVSQSPRYKVAKRGQDVALRCDPISGHVSLFWYQQALGQGPEFLTYFQNEAQLDKSGLPSDRFFAERPEGSVSTLKIQRTQQEDSAVYLCASSPGQGSNTEAFFGQGTRLTVV.

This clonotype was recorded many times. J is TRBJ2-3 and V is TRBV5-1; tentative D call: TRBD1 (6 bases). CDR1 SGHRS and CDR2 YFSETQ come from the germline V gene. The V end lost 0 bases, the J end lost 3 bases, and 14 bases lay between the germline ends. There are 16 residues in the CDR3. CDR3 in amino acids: CASSLEQGVGTDTQYF. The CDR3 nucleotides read TGCGCCAGCAGCTTGGAACAGGGAGTGGGGACAGATACGCAGTATTTT.

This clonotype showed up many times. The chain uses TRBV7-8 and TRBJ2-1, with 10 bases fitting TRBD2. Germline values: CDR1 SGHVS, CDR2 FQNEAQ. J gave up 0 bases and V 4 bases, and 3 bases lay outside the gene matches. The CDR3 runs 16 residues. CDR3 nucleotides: TGTGCCAGCAGCTCCAGCGGGGGGGCCTCCTACAATGAGCAGTTCTTC. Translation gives CASSSSGGASYNEQFF.

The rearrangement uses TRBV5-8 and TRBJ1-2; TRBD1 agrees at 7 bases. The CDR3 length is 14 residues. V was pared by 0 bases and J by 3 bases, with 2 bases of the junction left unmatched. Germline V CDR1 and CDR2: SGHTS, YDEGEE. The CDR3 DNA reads TGTGCCAGCAGCTTGGACAGGGGTTACTATGGCTACACCTTC. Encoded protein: CASSLDRGYYGYTF.

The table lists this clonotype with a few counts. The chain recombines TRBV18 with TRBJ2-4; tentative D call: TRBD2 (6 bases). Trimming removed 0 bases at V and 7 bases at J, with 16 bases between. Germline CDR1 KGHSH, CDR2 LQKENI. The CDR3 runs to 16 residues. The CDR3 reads CASSPPPGLRGNIQYF. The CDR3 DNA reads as TGTGCCAGCTCACCACCTCCCGGGCTACGGGGGAACATTCAGTACTTC.

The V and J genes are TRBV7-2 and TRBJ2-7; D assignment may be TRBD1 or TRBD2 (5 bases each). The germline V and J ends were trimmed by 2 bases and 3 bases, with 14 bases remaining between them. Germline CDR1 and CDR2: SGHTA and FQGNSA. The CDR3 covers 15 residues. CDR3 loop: CASSLSGTESYEQYF. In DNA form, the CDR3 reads TGTGCCAGCAGCTTATCCGGGACGGAGAGCTACGAGCAGTACTTC.

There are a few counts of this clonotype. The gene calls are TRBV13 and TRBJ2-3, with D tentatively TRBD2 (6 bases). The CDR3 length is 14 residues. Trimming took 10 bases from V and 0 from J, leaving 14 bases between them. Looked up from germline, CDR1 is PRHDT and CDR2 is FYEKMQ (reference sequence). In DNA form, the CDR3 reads TGTGCCACCGGTAGCGGAACTAGCACAGATACGCAGTATTTT. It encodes CATGSGTSTDTQYF.

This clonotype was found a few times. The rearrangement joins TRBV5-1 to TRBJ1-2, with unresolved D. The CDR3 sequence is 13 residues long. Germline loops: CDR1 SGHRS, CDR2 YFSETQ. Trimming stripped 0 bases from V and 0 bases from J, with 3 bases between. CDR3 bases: TGCGCCAGCAGCTTGGACACTAACTATGGCTACACCTTC. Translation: CASSLDTNYGYTF.

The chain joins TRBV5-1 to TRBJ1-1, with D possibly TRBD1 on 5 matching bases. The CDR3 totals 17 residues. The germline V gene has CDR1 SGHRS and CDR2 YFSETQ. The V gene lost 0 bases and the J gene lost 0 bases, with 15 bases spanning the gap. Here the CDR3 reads CASSLDTSTGMNTEAFF. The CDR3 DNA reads TGCGCCAGCAGCTTGGACACCTCCACAGGAATGAACACTGAAGCTTTCTTT.

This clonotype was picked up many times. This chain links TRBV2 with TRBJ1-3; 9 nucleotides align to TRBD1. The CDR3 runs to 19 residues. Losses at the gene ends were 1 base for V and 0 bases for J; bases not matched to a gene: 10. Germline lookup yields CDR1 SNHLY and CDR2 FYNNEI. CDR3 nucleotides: TGTGCCAGCAGTGAAGTCCGGACAGGGGCGGTCGGCTCTGGAAACACCATATATTTT. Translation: CASSEVRTGAVGSGNTIYF.

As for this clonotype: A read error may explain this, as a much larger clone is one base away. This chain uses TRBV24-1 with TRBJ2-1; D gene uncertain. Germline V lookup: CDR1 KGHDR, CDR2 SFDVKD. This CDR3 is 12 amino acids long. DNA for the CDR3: TGTGCCACCAGTGATCCACGTAGAGAGCAGTGCTTC. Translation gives CATSDPRREQCF.

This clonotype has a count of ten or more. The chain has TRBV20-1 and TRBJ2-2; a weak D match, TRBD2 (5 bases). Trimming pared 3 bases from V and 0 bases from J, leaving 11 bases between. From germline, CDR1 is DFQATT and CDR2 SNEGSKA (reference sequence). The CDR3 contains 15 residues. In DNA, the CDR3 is TGCAGTGCTAGGGTTGGCGGGTCGAACACCGGGGAGCTGTTTTTT. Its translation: CSARVGGSNTGELFF.